Shown below are 18 T cell receptor beta chains from a single sample sequenced in a study of blood T cell repertoires in COVID-19 (dated by TCRdb to the early 2020s). Library generation was performed with the immunoSEQ multiplex PCR assay. TCRdb limited this immuneACCESS table to in-frame rearrangements with V and J called. A share of clones is missing; checked studies link under half to unresolved V genes, and the rest is unexplained. The sample contains under 150,000 clones, around 88% of them found a single time. The ten largest account for about 28% of the sample. The source material was peripheral blood. The receptor source for this set is a human donor in a cohort sampled during active COVID-19.

The rearrangement uses TRBV5-8 and TRBJ2-7; 11 bases are a match to TRBD2. The CDR3 is 14 residues long. V was pared by 4 bases and J by 2 bases, with 2 bases of the junction left unmatched. Germline-derived CDR1 and CDR2 are SGHTS and YDEGEE. Here the CDR3 DNA reads TGTGCCAGCAGCGGGGGACTAGCGGCCTACGAGCAGTACTTC. This codes for CASSGGLAAYEQYF.

This chain connects TRBV7-2 to TRBJ1-1; 9 nucleotides align to TRBD1. The CDR3 spans 16 residues. With V trimmed by 1 base and J by 5 bases, 8 bases remained unmatched. CDR1 is SGHTA, CDR2 FQGNSA, per germline. This chain's CDR3 is CASSLGQGGGLTEAFF. The DNA for the CDR3 is TGTGCCAGCAGCTTAGGACAGGGGGGGGGTTTGACTGAAGCTTTCTTT. Filled out from reference TRBV7-2 and TRBJ1-1, the complete variable domain reads GAGVSQSPSNKVTEKGKDVELRCDPISGHTALYWYRQSLGQGLEFLIYFQGNSAPDKSGLPSDRFSAERTGGSVSTLTIQRTQQEDSAVYLCASSLGQGGGLTEAFFGQGTRLTVV.

The chain uses TRBV7-2 and TRBJ1-4; D call uncertain. This CDR3 region has 15 residues. V lost 0 bases and J 2 bases, leaving 7 bases between the germline ends. CDR1 SGHTA and CDR2 FQGNSA come from the germline V gene. CDR3 sequence reads: CASSLAGSTNEKLFF. CDR3 sequence (DNA): TGTGCCAGCAGCTTAGCGGGGAGCACTAATGAAAAACTGTTTTTT.

The V call is TRBV5-1, the J call TRBJ1-6; a weak D match, TRBD1 (6 bases). The germline V gene has CDR1 SGHRS and CDR2 YFSETQ. With 1 base removed from V and 5 bases from J, the gap between germline ends came to 10 bases. There are 15 residues in the CDR3. As DNA, the CDR3 is TGCGCCAGCAGCTTGATGGGGGCCAATAATTCACCCCTCCACTTT. Protein product: CASSLMGANNSPLHF.

A single count supports this clone. The chain couples TRBV7-2 to TRBJ1-3, with 7 nucleotides matching TRBD1. Unmatched junction bases numbered 7, after V lost 5 bases and J lost 3 bases. The CDR3 totals 15 residues. Germline values: CDR1 SGHTA, CDR2 FQGNSA. The CDR3 region is CASSQKTGYGNTIYF. In nucleotides, the CDR3 is TGTGCCAGCAGCCAGAAGACAGGGTATGGAAACACCATATATTTT.

The J gene is TRBJ2-7, the V gene TRBV5-1; TRBD2 aligns across 9 bases. Losses at the gene ends were 10 bases for V and 5 bases for J; bases not matched to a gene: 16. Germline V gene sequence: CDR1 SGHRS, CDR2 YFSETQ. The CDR3 totals 15 residues. The CDR3, as DNA: TGCGCCCCCAGCCCCGCGGGGGGGGGCAAGGACGAGCAGTACTTC. Its protein product is CAPSPAGGGKDEQYF.

This rearrangement joins TRBV10-3 to TRBJ2-5, with D possibly TRBD2 on 6 matching bases. The germline V and J ends were trimmed by 1 base and 2 bases, with 11 bases remaining between them. Germline V gives CDR1 ENHRY, CDR2 SYGVKD. The CDR3 runs 15 residues. Written as DNA, the CDR3 is TGTGCCATCAGTGAGTTTGGTAGCGGACAAGAGACCCAGTACTTC. It translates to CAISEFGSGQETQYF.

This sequence joins TRBV6-5 and TRBJ1-2; the D gene is possibly TRBD1 (6 bases). This CDR3 spans 13 amino acids. Germline V gene sequence: CDR1 MNHEY, CDR2 SVGAGI. V was pared by 6 bases and J by 6 bases, with 14 bases between. The chain's CDR3 is CASRGALFDGYTF. The CDR3 DNA reads as TGTGCCAGCAGGGGGGCTCTATTCGATGGCTACACCTTC.

V usage is TRBV7-2 and J usage is TRBJ2-1, with 9 bases lining up with TRBD2. Trimming cost V 1 base and J 4 bases; bases outside gene matches: 2. The CDR3 is made up of 15 amino acids. Germline loops: CDR1 SGHTA, CDR2 FQGNSA. The CDR3 spells CASSLEAGGYNEQFF. The CDR3 nucleotides are TGTGCCAGCAGCTTAGAAGCGGGGGGTTACAATGAGCAGTTCTTC.

This chain uses TRBV6-5 with TRBJ2-5; 14 nucleotides align to TRBD2. Per germline, CDR1 MNHEY and CDR2 SVGAGI. CDR3 size: 15 residues. J lost 4 bases, V lost 6 bases, and 4 bases had no gene match. CDR3 DNA sequence: TGTGCCAGCAGCCTTGGACTAGCGGGGGGAGAGACCCAGTACTTC. Protein: CASSLGLAGGETQYF.

This chain connects TRBV19 to TRBJ2-7; perhaps TRBD1 as D (7 bases). CDR3 size: 15 residues. Germline lookup yields CDR1 LNHDA and CDR2 SQIVND (reference sequence). Between the trimmed V and J ends, which lost 1 base and 5 bases, there was a span of 15 bases. In nucleotides, the CDR3 is TGTGCCAGTAGTATAGCTTCGACAGGGAGGAACGAGCAGTACTTC. Its translation: CASSIASTGRNEQYF.

The chain is built from TRBV19 and TRBJ1-1, with 7 bases aligning to TRBD1. V was clipped by 0 bases and J by 0 bases; unmatched bases: 4. The CDR3 is made up of 16 amino acids. Per the germline V gene, CDR1 is LNHDA and CDR2 is SQIVND (reference sequence). CDR3 in DNA: TGTGCCAGTAGTATAGATTGGGACAGACTGAACACTGAAGCTTTCTTT. It encodes CASSIDWDRLNTEAFF.

This clone occurred a few times. V is TRBV7-9 and J is TRBJ1-1; a possible D gene is TRBD1 (6 bases). Trimming left V 3 bases short and J 12 bases short, with 17 bases between. This CDR3 comprises 13 residues. CDR1 is SEHNR, CDR2 FQNEAQ, per germline (reference sequence). CDR3 sequence: CASSLDGQGRTFF. The CDR3 DNA is TGTGCCAGCAGCTTGGACGGGCAGGGGCGGACTTTCTTT.

The J gene is TRBJ1-2, the V gene TRBV7-9; TRBD1 might be the D (5 bases). Germline lookup yields CDR1 SEHNR and CDR2 FQNEAQ (reference sequence). V dropped 2 bases and J dropped 0 bases, with 7 bases sitting between them. The CDR3 is 14 residues long. CDR3 region: CASSLSTANYGYTF. The DNA of the CDR3 is TGTGCCAGCAGCTTATCGACAGCTAACTATGGCTACACCTTC.

This clone was detected once. The J gene is TRBJ2-1, the V gene TRBV5-4, with D unclear. The CDR3 contains 16 residues. Trimming removed 0 bases at V and 5 bases at J, with 15 bases between. The germline V gene encodes CDR1 SGHNT and CDR2 YYREEE (reference sequence). CDR3 sequence (DNA): TGTGCCAGCAGCTTGGGTCAGGCGAATGTACACAATGAGCAGTTCTTC. This gives the protein CASSLGQANVHNEQFF.

The chain uses TRBV6-2 or TRBV6-3 and TRBJ2-3; 10 nucleotides match TRBD1. The junction had 10 bases not matched to a gene; V was cut back by 6 bases and J by 1 base. This CDR3 comprises 17 residues. The germline V gene encodes CDR1 MNHEY and CDR2 SVGEGT. DNA of the CDR3: TGTGCCAGCAGCTCCGGGACAGGGGTTAGGGGCACAGATACGCAGTATTTT. It is translated as CASSSGTGVRGTDTQYF.

The CDR3 sequence is CASSRSLGGGNIQYF. CDR3 DNA: TGCGCCAGCAGCCGCAGTCTCGGGGGGGGGAACATTCAGTACTTC. V and J are TRBV4-3 and TRBJ2-4; the match to TRBD2 covers 8 bases. Unmatched junction bases numbered 9, after V lost 4 bases and J lost 7 bases. The CDR3 spans 15 residues. Germline CDR1 and CDR2: LGHNA and YSLEER.

V gene TRBV6-5 combines with J gene TRBJ1-3; D is undetermined. Germline assignment: CDR1 MNHEY and CDR2 SVGAGI. The CDR3 consists of 14 residues. The germline V and J ends were trimmed by 11 bases and 0 bases, with 14 bases remaining between them. CDR3 region: CAARSGNSGNTIYF. The CDR3 nucleotides read TGTGCCGCGAGGAGCGGGAACTCTGGAAACACCATATATTTT.